These 24 T cell receptor beta chains were all obtained from the same sample, sequenced in a study of blood T cell repertoires in COVID-19 (TCRdb year 2020). The method behind the library was the immunoSEQ multiplex PCR assay. TCRdb provides this immuneACCESS table in a form limited to in-frame rearrangements. Some clones are lacking; in checked studies, under half of them reflect an unresolved V gene, and why the rest are absent is not known. The sample table shows about 220,000 clones, and 75% to 90% are seen once. The ten largest clones capture over 4% of the sample. Sequenced: peripheral blood. Receptors were obtained from a woman aged 70-85 years with COVID-19, enrolled during active disease.

This clone was observed once. J is TRBJ2-7 and V is TRBV6-1; possibly TRBD2 for D (6 bases). The length of the CDR3 is 13 residues. Germline lookup yields CDR1 MNHNS and CDR2 SASEGT. V dropped 1 base and J dropped 2 bases, with 6 bases sitting between them. CDR3 coding DNA: TGTGCCAGCAGTGAAGGGGAGGCCTACGAGCAGTACTTC. It translates to CASSEGEAYEQYF.

This chain joins TRBV25-1 and TRBJ2-7, with 10 positions matching TRBD1. Trimming at V came to 3 bases and at J to 4 bases, leaving 6 bases not matched to a gene. Looked up from germline, CDR1 is MGHDK and CDR2 is SYGVNS. This CDR3 comprises 15 residues. CDR3 nucleotides: TGTGCCAGCAGTGACCGGGACAGGGGAAAGTACGAGCAGTACTTC. The encoded protein is CASSDRDRGKYEQYF.

The chain joins TRBV4-3 to TRBJ2-7, with D possibly TRBD1 on 7 matching bases. Between the trimmed V and J ends, which lost 4 bases and 7 bases, there was a span of 20 bases. This CDR3 has 15 residues. The germline V gene encodes CDR1 LGHNA and CDR2 YSLEER. The CDR3 is CASSPLDRDGREQYF. CDR3 DNA: TGCGCCAGCAGCCCTCTCGACAGGGATGGGAGGGAGCAGTACTTC.

This chain joins TRBV5-5 and TRBJ2-1; D unclear. In germline, CDR1 is SGHKS, CDR2 YYEKEE (reference sequence). V gave up 9 bases and J gave up 0 bases, with 13 bases separating them. The CDR3 length is 14 residues. The chain's CDR3 is CATKPIGSYNEQFF. CDR3 DNA sequence: TGTGCCACCAAACCGATCGGCTCCTACAATGAGCAGTTCTTC.

CDR3 DNA: TGCAGCGTTGTGCTTTCTATTTCCTACGAGCAGTACTTC. Protein product: CSVVLSISYEQYF. The rearrangement links TRBV29-1 to TRBJ2-7; D not resolved. The CDR3 sequence is 13 residues long. From germline, CDR1 is SQVTM and CDR2 ANQGSEA. The ends were cut back, 4 bases at V and 1 base at J, with 11 bases in the middle.

This clone has more than one count but fewer than ten. The chain links TRBV18 to TRBJ2-7; 9 bases are shared with TRBD1. CDR3 size: 12 residues. Trimming removed 6 bases from V and 6 bases from J; junction bases left unmatched: 3. Germline V gene lookup returns CDR1 KGHSH and CDR2 LQKENI. In DNA, the CDR3 is TGTGCCAGCTCGGGACAGGGAGTCGAGCAGTACTTC. Its translation: CASSGQGVEQYF.

This rearrangement joins TRBV28 to TRBJ2-7; 10 bases agree with TRBD1. The V segment lost 5 bases and the J segment 5 bases; nucleotides outside the gene matches: 9. The CDR3 consists of 15 residues. The germline gives CDR1 MDHEN, CDR2 SYDVKM. The DNA of the CDR3 is TGTGCCAGCAGTCTGCCGGGACAGGGGAAGAACGAGCAGTACTTC. This gives the protein CASSLPGQGKNEQYF.

J is TRBJ1-6 and V is TRBV18, with 8 bases lining up with TRBD1. Germline V gene lookup returns CDR1 KGHSH and CDR2 LQKENI. This CDR3 is 14 amino acids long. V shed 6 bases, J shed 7 bases, and the junction held 5 bases outside the gene matches. CDR3 sequence: CASSSGTGNSPLHF. CDR3 DNA sequence: TGTGCCAGCTCCTCCGGGACAGGAAATTCACCCCTCCACTTT.

The rearrangement links TRBV28 to TRBJ1-3; possibly TRBD1 for D (6 bases). The ends were cut back, 8 bases at V and 0 bases at J, with 11 bases in the middle. CDR3 length: 14 amino acids. Germline V gives CDR1 MDHEN, CDR2 SYDVKM. The CDR3 DNA reads as TGTGCCAGCGCCGGACAGAGCTCTGGAAACACCATATATTTT. Amino acid sequence: CASAGQSSGNTIYF.

This chain links TRBV7-9 with TRBJ1-4; D is possibly TRBD1 (6 bases). The CDR3 contains 14 residues. V was clipped by 6 bases and J by 6 bases, with 14 bases between them. Looked up from germline, CDR1 is SEHNR and CDR2 is FQNEAQ (reference sequence). As DNA, the CDR3 is TGTGCCAGCAGTTCATGGGCAGGGGATGAAAAACTGTTTTTT. It codes for CASSSWAGDEKLFF.

This chain joins TRBV5-4 and TRBJ2-1; 12 bases agree with TRBD2. Trimming cost V 5 bases and J 6 bases; bases outside gene matches: 9. CDR3 size: 16 residues. The germline CDR1 and CDR2 sequences are SGHNT and YYREEE (reference sequence). CDR3 amino acids: CASSYKTSGRSNEQFF. As DNA, the CDR3 is TGTGCCAGCAGTTATAAGACTAGCGGGAGAAGCAATGAGCAGTTCTTC.

This chain links TRBV7-9 with TRBJ2-7, with 7 bases lining up with TRBD1. V was clipped by 1 base and J by 5 bases; unmatched bases: 5. CDR1 and CDR2 (germline): SEHNR, FQNEAQ (reference sequence). This CDR3 has 14 residues. In DNA, the CDR3 is TGTGCCAGCAGCTTAGGGGACAGCGTCAACGAGCAGTACTTC. Translating gives CASSLGDSVNEQYF. The full variable domain, with the rest looked up from reference TRBV7-9 and TRBJ2-7, is DTGVSQNPRHKITKRGQNVTFRCDPISEHNRLYWYRQTLGQGPEFLTYFQNEAQLEKSRLLSDRFSAERPKGSFSTLEIQRTEQGDSAMYLCASSLGDSVNEQYFGPGTRLTVT.

The CDR3 region has the DNA TGTGCCAGAAGCGTTGACTGGATCGGGTACTTC. Its translation is CARSVDWIGYF. The chain recombines TRBV5-3 with TRBJ2-4; D is ambiguous. TRBV5-3 is treated as an ORF (open reading frame) with a function not yet certain. The V end lost 4 bases, the J end lost 15 bases, and 14 bases lay between the germline ends. The length of the CDR3 is 11 residues.

The chain is built from TRBV19 and TRBJ1-5; no definite D call. The ends were cut back, 2 bases at V and 1 base at J, with 9 bases in the middle. CDR1 and CDR2 (germline): LNHDA, SQIVND (reference sequence). CDR3 size: 15 residues. The CDR3 reads CASSITDGSNQPQHF. In DNA, the CDR3 is TGTGCCAGTAGTATAACAGATGGCAGCAATCAGCCCCAGCATTTT.

V gene TRBV5-1 combines with J gene TRBJ2-2; 7 nucleotides align to TRBD2. The CDR3 is made up of 15 amino acids. V lost 5 bases, J lost 0 bases, and 4 bases stayed unmatched. Per germline, CDR1 SGHRS and CDR2 YFSETQ. In DNA, the CDR3 is TGCGCCAGCAGGGAGAGCGGGGCGAACACCGGGGAGCTGTTTTTT. Amino acid sequence: CASRESGANTGELFF.

The V gene is TRBV3-1 (or the pseudogene TRBV3-2), the J gene TRBJ2-4; 9 nucleotides line up with TRBD1. Per germline, CDR1 LGHDT and CDR2 YNNKEL (reference sequence). With V trimmed by 0 bases and J by 6 bases, 9 bases remained unmatched. CDR3 length equals 17 residues. The CDR3 bases are TGTGCCAGCAGCCAAGATGGGCGGGACAGGGCGAGAAACATTCAGTACTTC. As protein: CASSQDGRDRARNIQYF.

Concerning this clone: The same CDR3 can be traced to other DNA sequences in this sample. V usage is TRBV7-9 and J usage is TRBJ2-1; 9 bases align to TRBD2. Trimming cost V 4 bases and J 4 bases; bases outside gene matches: 5. CDR1 is SEHNR, CDR2 FQNEAQ, per germline (reference sequence). The CDR3 consists of 15 residues. The CDR3, as DNA: TGTGCCAGCAGCTCGTTTAGCGGGAGTTACAATGAGCAGTTCTTC. Its protein is CASSSFSGSYNEQFF. The variable domain in full, completed from reference TRBV7-9 and TRBJ2-1, reads DTGVSQNPRHKITKRGQNVTFRCDPISEHNRLYWYRQTLGQGPEFLTYFQNEAQLEKSRLLSDRFSAERPKGSFSTLEIQRTEQGDSAMYLCASSSFSGSYNEQFFGPGTRLTVL.

The chain couples TRBV28 to TRBJ1-5; D ambiguous. Germline V lookup: CDR1 MDHEN, CDR2 SYDVKM. V was shortened by 4 bases and J by 1 base, with 17 bases between the two germline ends. CDR3 length equals 17 residues. The CDR3 nucleotides read TGTGCCAGCAGTTCGATCTCGTCATGGGCAAGCAATCAGCCCCAGCATTTT. Translating it yields CASSSISSWASNQPQHF.

The chain combines TRBV5-1 with TRBJ1-2; TRBD1 agrees at 12 bases. This CDR3 comprises 16 residues. CDR1 is SGHRS, CDR2 YFSETQ, per germline. Trimming took 0 bases from V and 8 from J; bases not matched to a gene: 8. Here the CDR3 reads CASSLAGQGASLGYTF. DNA of the CDR3: TGCGCCAGCAGCTTGGCGGGACAGGGGGCGTCTTTGGGCTACACCTTC.

This CDR3 reads CASSYSGGSGDTQYF. In DNA, the CDR3 is TGTGCCAGCAGTTACTCGGGGGGTAGCGGAGATACGCAGTATTTT. The chain has TRBV6-5 and TRBJ2-3; tentatively, D is TRBD2 (6 bases). Germline V gene lookup returns CDR1 MNHEY and CDR2 SVGAGI. V shed 0 bases and J shed 5 bases, with 12 bases lying between them. The CDR3 is 15 residues long.

V is TRBV19 and J is TRBJ2-7; D is possibly TRBD2 (5 bases). Trimming took 1 base from V and 2 from J, leaving 12 bases between them. The CDR3 length is 15 residues. Germline values: CDR1 LNHDA, CDR2 SQIVND (reference sequence). The CDR3 loop reads CASSIGTRAAYEQYF. CDR3 sequence (DNA): TGTGCCAGTAGTATAGGGACTCGGGCCGCCTACGAGCAGTACTTC.

In its sample, this clone was seen a few times. This chain uses TRBV14 with TRBJ2-7; tentative D call: TRBD1 (5 bases). V was cut by 3 bases and J by 6 bases, with 15 bases left in between. CDR3 length: 14 amino acids. Germline CDR1 and CDR2: SGHDN and FVKESK. CDR3 bases: TGTGCCAGCAGCCAGAAGGGGCCAAAGCGCGAGCAGTACTTC. It specifies CASSQKGPKREQYF.

In the case of this clone: Other DNA sequences in this sample translate to the same CDR3. This chain uses TRBV28 with TRBJ1-5; D gene unclear. Germline CDR1 is MDHEN and CDR2 is SYDVKM. The CDR3 runs 12 residues. Deletions cut 1 base from V and 4 bases from J, with 2 bases between. This CDR3 reads CASSLLNQPQHF. In nucleotides, the CDR3 is TGTGCCAGCAGTTTATTAAATCAGCCCCAGCATTTT. Variable domain in full (rest from reference TRBV28 and TRBJ1-5): DVKVTQSSRYLVKRTGEKVFLECVQDMDHENMFWYRQDPGLGLRLIYFSYDVKMKEKGDIPEGYSVSREKKERFSLILESASTNQTSMYLCASSLLNQPQHFGDGTRLSIL.

The genes are TRBV6-5 and TRBJ1-1; 8 bases are shared with TRBD1. The J segment lost 8 bases and the V segment lost 8 bases, leaving 4 bases of the junction unmatched. The CDR3 runs 11 residues. The germline V gene has CDR1 MNHEY and CDR2 SVGAGI. DNA for the CDR3: TGTGCCAGCGGTAACAGGGGGGAAGCTTTCTTT. This gives the protein CASGNRGEAFF.